This T cell receptor (beta chain) originates from a study of blood T cell repertoires in COVID-19. The wider study: Collection of acute and convalescent COVID-19 samples took place in the United States, Italy and Spain. The cDNA or gDNA used as material had been derived from T cells, B-cell-depleted T cells, or PBMCs.

CDR1 and CDR2 (germline): MNHNS, SASEGT. The CDR3 extends over 14 amino acids. Trimming left V 1 base short and J 7 bases short, with 10 bases between. Cohorts were assigned according to the clinical history that participants reported. Method: immunoSEQ multiplex PCR; TCRdb's copy keeps in-frame clones and lacks some. Here the sample spans fewer than 500,000 clones, 88% being singletons. The TCR sequence derives from a woman under 40 with acute COVID-19. What was sequenced was PBMCs or T cells enriched from blood (not recorded which). The genes are TRBV6-1 and TRBJ2-2; D is unresolved. The CDR3 loop reads CASSEGSTHGELFF. For the CDR3, the DNA is TGTGCCAGCAGTGAAGGGAGCACCCACGGGGAGCTGTTTTTT.